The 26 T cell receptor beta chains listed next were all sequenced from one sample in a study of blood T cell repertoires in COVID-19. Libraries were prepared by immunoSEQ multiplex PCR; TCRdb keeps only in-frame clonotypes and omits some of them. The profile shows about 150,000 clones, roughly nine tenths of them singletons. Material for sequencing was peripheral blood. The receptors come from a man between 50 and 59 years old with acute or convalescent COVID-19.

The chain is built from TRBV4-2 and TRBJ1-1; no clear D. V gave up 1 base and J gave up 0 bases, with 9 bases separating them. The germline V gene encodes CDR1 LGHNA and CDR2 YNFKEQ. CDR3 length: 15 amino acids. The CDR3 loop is CASSQGEVLNTEAFF. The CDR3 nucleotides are TGTGCCAGCAGCCAAGGGGAGGTATTGAACACTGAAGCTTTCTTT.

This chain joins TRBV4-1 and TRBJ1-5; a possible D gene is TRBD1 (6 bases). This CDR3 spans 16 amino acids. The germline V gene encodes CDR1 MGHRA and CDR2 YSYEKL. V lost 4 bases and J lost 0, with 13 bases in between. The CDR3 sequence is CASSPRDTTSNQPQHF. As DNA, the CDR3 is TGCGCCAGCAGCCCCCGGGACACAACTAGCAATCAGCCCCAGCATTTT.

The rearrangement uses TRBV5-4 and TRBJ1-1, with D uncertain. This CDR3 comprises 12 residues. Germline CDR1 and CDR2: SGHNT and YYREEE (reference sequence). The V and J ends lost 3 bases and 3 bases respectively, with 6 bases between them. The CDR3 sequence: CASSSYHTEAFF. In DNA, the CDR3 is TGTGCCAGCAGCTCTTATCACACTGAAGCTTTCTTT.

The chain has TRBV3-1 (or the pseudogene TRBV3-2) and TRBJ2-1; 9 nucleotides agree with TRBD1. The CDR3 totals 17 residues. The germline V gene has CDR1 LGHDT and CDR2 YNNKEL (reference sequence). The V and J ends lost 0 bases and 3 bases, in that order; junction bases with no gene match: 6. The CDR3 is CASSQEDRGDIYNEQFF. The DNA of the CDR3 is TGTGCCAGCAGCCAAGAGGACAGGGGCGATATCTACAATGAGCAGTTCTTC.

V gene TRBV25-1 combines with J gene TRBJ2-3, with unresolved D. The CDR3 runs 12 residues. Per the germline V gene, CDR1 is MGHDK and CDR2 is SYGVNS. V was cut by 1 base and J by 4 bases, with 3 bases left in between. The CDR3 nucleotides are TGTGCCAGCAGTGAATGGCCAGATACGCAGTATTTT. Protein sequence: CASSEWPDTQYF.

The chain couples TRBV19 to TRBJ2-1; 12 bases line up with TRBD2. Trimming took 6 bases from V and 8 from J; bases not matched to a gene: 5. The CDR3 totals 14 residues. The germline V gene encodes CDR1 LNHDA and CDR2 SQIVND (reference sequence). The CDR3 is CASSGLAGRHEQFF. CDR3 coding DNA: TGTGCCAGTAGCGGACTAGCGGGGAGGCATGAGCAGTTCTTC.

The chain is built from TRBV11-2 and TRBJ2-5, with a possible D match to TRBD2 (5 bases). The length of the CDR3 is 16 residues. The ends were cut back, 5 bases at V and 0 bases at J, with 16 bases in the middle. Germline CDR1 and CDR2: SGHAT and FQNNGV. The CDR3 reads CASSPGRGLYQETQYF. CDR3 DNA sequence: TGTGCCAGCAGCCCCGGACGTGGACTGTACCAAGAGACCCAGTACTTC.

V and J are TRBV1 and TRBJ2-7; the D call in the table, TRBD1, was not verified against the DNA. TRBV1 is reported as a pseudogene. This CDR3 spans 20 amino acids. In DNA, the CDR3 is TGCACCAGCAGCCAAGAATTACAGAGTCGGCCCTGGGCGACCCACTACGAGCAGTACTTC. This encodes CTSSQELQSRPWATHYEQYF.

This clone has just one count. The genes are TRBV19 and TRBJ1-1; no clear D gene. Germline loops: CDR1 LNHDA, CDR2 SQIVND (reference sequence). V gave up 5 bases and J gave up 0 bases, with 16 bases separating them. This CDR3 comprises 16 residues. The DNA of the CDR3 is TGTGCCAGTAGTGAACGGGTCGGAGGAATGAACACTGAAGCTTTCTTT. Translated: CASSERVGGMNTEAFF.

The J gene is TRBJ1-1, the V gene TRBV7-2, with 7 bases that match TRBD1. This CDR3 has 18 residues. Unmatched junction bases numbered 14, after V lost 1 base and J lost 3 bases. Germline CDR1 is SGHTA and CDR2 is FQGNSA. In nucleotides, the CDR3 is TGTGCCAGCAGCTTAGTACTCGACAGGGTGGTTTGGGACACTGAAGCTTTCTTT. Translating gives CASSLVLDRVVWDTEAFF.

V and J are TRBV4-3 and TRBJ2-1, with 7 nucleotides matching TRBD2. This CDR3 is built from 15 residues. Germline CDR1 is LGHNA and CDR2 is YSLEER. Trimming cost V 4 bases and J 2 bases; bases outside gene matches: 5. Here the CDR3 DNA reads TGCGCCAGCAGCCCCCGACTAGCAGCCTACAATGAGCAGTTCTTC. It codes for CASSPRLAAYNEQFF.

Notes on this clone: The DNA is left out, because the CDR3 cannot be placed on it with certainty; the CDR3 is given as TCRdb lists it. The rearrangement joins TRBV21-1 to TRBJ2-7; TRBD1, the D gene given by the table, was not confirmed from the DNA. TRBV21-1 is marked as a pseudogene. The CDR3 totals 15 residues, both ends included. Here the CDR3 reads CASSKWGTGIYEQYF.

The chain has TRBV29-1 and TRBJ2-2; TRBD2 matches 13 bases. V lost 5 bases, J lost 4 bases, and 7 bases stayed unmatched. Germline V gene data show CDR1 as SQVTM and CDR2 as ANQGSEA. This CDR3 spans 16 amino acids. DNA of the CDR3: TGCAGCGTTCCGCGACTAGCGGGAGGCCTCACCGGGGAGCTGTTTTTT. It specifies CSVPRLAGGLTGELFF.

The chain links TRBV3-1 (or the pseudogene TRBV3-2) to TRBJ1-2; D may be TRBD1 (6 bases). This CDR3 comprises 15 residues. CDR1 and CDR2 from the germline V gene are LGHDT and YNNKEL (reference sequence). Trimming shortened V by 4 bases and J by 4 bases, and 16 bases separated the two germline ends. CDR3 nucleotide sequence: TGTGCCAGCAGCCCCCGGGGGGGCCCCGGCTATGGCTACACCTTC. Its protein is CASSPRGGPGYGYTF.

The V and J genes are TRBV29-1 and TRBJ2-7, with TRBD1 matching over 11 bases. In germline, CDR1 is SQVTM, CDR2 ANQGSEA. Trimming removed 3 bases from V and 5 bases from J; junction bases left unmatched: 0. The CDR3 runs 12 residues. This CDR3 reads CSVEGQGDEQYF. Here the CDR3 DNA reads TGCAGCGTTGAGGGACAGGGGGACGAGCAGTACTTC.

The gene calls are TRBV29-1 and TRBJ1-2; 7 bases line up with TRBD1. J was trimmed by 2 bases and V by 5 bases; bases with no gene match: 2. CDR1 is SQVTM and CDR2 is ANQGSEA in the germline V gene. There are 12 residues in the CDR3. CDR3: CSVLTGNYGYTF. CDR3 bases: TGCAGCGTTTTGACAGGGAACTATGGCTACACCTTC.

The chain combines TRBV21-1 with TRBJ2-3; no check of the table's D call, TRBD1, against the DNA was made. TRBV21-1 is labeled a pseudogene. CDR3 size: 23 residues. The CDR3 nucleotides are TGTGCCAGCACCGACGGTGGGGACAGGGACCCCGGTAAAACCCCCCCGTTCCCAGATACGCAGTATTTT. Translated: CASTDGGDRDPGKTPPFPDTQYF.

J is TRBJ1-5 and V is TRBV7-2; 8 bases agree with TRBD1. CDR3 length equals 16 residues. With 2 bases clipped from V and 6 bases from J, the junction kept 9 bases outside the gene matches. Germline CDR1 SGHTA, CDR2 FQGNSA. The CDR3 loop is CASSLFGTGYTQPQHF. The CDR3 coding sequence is TGTGCCAGCAGCTTATTCGGGACAGGTTACACTCAGCCCCAGCATTTT.

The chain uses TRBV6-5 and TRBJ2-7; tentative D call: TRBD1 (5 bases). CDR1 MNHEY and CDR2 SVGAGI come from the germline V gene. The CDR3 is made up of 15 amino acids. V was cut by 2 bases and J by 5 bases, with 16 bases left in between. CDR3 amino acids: CASSYGDPGIHEQYF. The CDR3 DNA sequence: TGTGCCAGCAGTTACGGAGATCCAGGGATCCACGAGCAGTACTTC.

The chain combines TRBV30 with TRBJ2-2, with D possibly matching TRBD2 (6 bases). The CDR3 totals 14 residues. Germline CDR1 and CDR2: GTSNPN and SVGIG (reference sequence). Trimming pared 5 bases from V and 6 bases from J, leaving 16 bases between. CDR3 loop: CAWETNSGAGELFF. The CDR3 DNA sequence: TGTGCCTGGGAAACAAACTCGGGGGCCGGGGAGCTGTTTTTT.

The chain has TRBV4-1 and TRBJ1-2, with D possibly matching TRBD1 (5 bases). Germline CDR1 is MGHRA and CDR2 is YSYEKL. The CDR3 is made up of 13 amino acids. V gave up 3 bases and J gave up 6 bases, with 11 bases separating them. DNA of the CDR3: TGCGCCAGCAGCCACGCAGGGTGGGATGGCTACACCTTC. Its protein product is CASSHAGWDGYTF.

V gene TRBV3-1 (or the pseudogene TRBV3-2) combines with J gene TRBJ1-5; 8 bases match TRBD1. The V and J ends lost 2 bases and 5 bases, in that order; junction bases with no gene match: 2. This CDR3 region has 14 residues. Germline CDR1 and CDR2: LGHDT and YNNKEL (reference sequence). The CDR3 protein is CASSQSDRDQPQHF. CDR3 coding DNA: TGTGCCAGCAGCCAATCGGACAGGGATCAGCCCCAGCATTTT.

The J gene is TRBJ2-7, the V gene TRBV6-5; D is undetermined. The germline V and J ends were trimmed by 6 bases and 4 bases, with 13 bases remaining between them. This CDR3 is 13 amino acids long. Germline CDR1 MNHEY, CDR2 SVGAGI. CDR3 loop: CASRGMVWYEQYF. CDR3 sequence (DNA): TGTGCCAGCAGGGGCATGGTCTGGTACGAGCAGTACTTC.

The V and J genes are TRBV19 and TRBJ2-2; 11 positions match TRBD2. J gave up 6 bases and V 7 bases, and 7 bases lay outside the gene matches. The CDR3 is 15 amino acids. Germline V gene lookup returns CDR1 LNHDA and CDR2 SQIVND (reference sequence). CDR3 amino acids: CASNQLAGGPGELFF. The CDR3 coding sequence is TGTGCCAGTAATCAGCTAGCGGGGGGTCCCGGGGAGCTGTTTTTT.

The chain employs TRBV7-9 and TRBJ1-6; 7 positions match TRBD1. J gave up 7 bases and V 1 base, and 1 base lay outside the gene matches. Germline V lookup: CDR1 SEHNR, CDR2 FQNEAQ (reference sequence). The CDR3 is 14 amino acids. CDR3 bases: TGTGCCAGCAGCTTAGGGGGACAGAATTCACCCCTCCACTTT. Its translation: CASSLGGQNSPLHF.

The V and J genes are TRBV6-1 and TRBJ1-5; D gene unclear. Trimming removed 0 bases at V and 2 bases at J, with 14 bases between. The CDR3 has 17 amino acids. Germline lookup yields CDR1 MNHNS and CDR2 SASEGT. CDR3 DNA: TGTGCCAGCAGTGAAGCGGAGGGTTGGCGGGGCAATCAGCCCCAGCATTTT. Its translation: CASSEAEGWRGNQPQHF.